The following is a T cell receptor (beta chain) sequence with its context. Its antigen is not identified. The CDR3 sequence is 12 residues long. Deletions cut 6 bases from V and 7 bases from J, with 12 bases between. CDR1 is LNHDA, CDR2 SQIVND, per germline (reference sequence). A TCRbeta library incorporating unique molecular identifiers was prepared. TCRdb reanalysed the PCR reads using MiXCR and keeps one entry per CDR3 protein. The sample holds about 300,000 distinct CDR3 sequences, roughly 8.2% seen once. The data belong to a study of T-cell reconstitution after alpha-beta-depleted transplantation in children. Overall study results and limits: After transplant, at about two months, alpha-beta T cells were reportedly derived from several hundred expanded graft clones. T-cell counts and diversity at one year following transplant were attributed mainly to newly produced T cells.

The genes are TRBV19 and TRBJ1-2, with a weak D call TRBD1 (5 bases). The source of this sequence is a female patient aged 2-9 years who had a stem cell transplant for Fanconi anemia, so the T cells may come from the graft donor. The sequences come from peripheral blood, collected 360 days after TCRalphabeta/CD19-depleted stem cell transplant. CDR3 bases: TGTGCCAGTAGGTCAGGGTCGCGTGGCTACACCTTC. Encoded protein: CASRSGSRGYTF.